These T cell receptor beta chains were read from a single sample in a study of cytomegalovirus exposure and HLA in healthy donors. This table comes from immunoSEQ multiplex PCR, and its TCRdb copy is limited to in-frame clones, with some not included. The sample lists some 130,000 clones; about four fifths were seen once. Material: PBMCs. Source of these receptors: a female donor in good health and CMV-seronegative. The CDR3 runs from the conserved cysteine through the conserved F or W. The D gene is left open where the match is weak. Rows give clone size only sometimes, using once, few, many, or a class for an expanded clone.

>few|TRBJ2-5|TRBV7-8|-
CASSISGRVRTQYF
TGTGCCAGCAGCATCAGTGGCAGGGTACGAACCCAGTACTTC
>-|TRBJ2-7|TRBV30|TRBD2
CAWAPRTSGRAQYF
TGTGCCTGGGCCCCGCGGACTAGCGGGAGGGCCCAGTACTTC
>-|TRBJ1-1|TRBV7-3|-
CASSLRSDTEAFF
TGTGCCAGCAGCCTAAGGAGTGACACTGAAGCTTTCTTT
>-|TRBJ1-2|TRBV19|TRBD1
CASSSWTGGASGYTF
TGTGCCAGTAGTTCCTGGACAGGGGGCGCATCTGGCTACACCTTC
>few|TRBJ2-7|TRBV6-5|TRBD1
CASTSLAGQGGEQYF
TGTGCCAGCACGTCTTTGGCGGGACAGGGTGGCGAGCAGTACTTC
>few|TRBJ2-7|TRBV5-6|TRBD2
CASSEAGGTYEQYF
TGTGCCAGCAGCGAAGCGGGGGGTACCTACGAGCAGTACTTC
>once|TRBJ2-1|TRBV30|TRBD1
CAWSRDRGDPLPDEQFF
TGTGCCTGGAGTAGAGACAGGGGTGATCCACTACCGGATGAGCAGTTCTTC
>-|TRBJ2-2|TRBV28|-
CASEGENTGELFF
TGTGCCAGCGAGGGGGAGAACACCGGGGAGCTGTTTTTT
>once|TRBJ2-7|TRBV23-1|-
CASSRETHAGFYEQYF
TGCGCCAGCAGTCGAGAGACGCACGCGGGATTCTACGAGCAGTACTTC
>-|TRBJ1-3|TRBV30|-
CAWGWAFDSGNTIYF
TGTGCCTGGGGATGGGCCTTTGACTCTGGAAACACCATATATTTT
>-|TRBJ1-2|TRBV18|-
CASSPPSRPGGYTF
TGTGCCAGCTCACCACCTTCCAGGCCTGGGGGCTACACCTTC
>-|TRBJ2-5|TRBV6-5|-
CASSSFETQYF
TGTGCCAGCAGCTCTTTTGAGACCCAGTACTTC
>-|TRBJ2-1|TRBV18|TRBD2
CASSPQRGPYNEQFF
TGTGCCAGCTCACCACAGCGGGGACCCTACAATGAGCAGTTCTTC
>-|TRBJ2-3|TRBV9|-
CASSIQDMPTDTQYF
TGTGCCAGCAGCATTCAGGACATGCCCACAGATACGCAGTATTTT
>-|TRBJ1-2|TRBV9|TRBD1
CASSVGDRGSGYTF
TGTGCCAGCAGCGTAGGGGACAGGGGTAGCGGCTACACCTTC
>-|TRBJ1-2|TRBV7-2|-
CASSLDPSYGYTF
TGTGCCAGCAGCTTAGATCCCAGCTATGGCTACACCTTC
>-|TRBJ2-1|TRBV6-6|-
CASSYAGNEQFF
TGTGCCAGCAGTTACGCCGGCAATGAGCAGTTCTTC
>few|TRBJ1-2|TRBV28|TRBD1
CAIADRGPLYGYTF
TGTGCCATTGCGGACAGGGGCCCATTATATGGCTACACCTTC
>-|TRBJ2-1|TRBV6-6|TRBD2
CASRPGLAGGKNEQFF
TGTGCCAGCAGGCCGGGACTAGCGGGAGGAAAGAATGAGCAGTTCTTC
>-|TRBJ1-1|TRBV7-2|TRBD1
CASSLRTGGTEAFF
TGTGCCAGCAGCTTACGCACAGGGGGCACTGAAGCTTTCTTT
>few|TRBJ2-3|TRBV12-5|TRBD2
CASGLRTSGATDTQYF
TGTGCTAGTGGTTTGCGGACTAGCGGGGCAACAGATACGCAGTATTTT
>once|TRBJ2-3|TRBV4-1|TRBD2
CASSQAQMSAGFTDTQYF
TGCGCCAGCAGCCAAGCTCAGATGTCAGCGGGATTCACAGATACGCAGTATTTT
>-|TRBJ2-3|TRBV7-9|TRBD1
CASSPSGTGWSTDTQYF
TGTGCCAGCAGCCCTTCCGGGACAGGGTGGAGCACAGATACGCAGTATTTT
>-|TRBJ2-1|TRBV4-1|-
CASSLKRNEQFF
TGCGCCAGCAGCCTCAAGAGGAATGAGCAGTTCTTC
>-|TRBJ2-1|TRBV15|-
CATSTGVRNEQFF
TGTGCCACCAGCACGGGGGTACGCAATGAGCAGTTCTTC
>-|TRBJ1-1|TRBV6-1|-
CASRGGGTTEAFF
TGTGCCAGCCGCGGGGGTGGGACCACTGAAGCTTTCTTT
>-|TRBJ1-2|TRBV5-1|TRBD1
CASSPGQGAVGYTF
TGCGCCAGCAGCCCGGGACAGGGGGCTGTTGGCTACACCTTC
>-|TRBJ2-2|TRBV7-6|TRBD1
CASSPRTGTNTGELFF
TGTGCCAGCAGCCCACGGACAGGGACTAACACCGGGGAGCTGTTTTTT
>once|TRBJ1-3|TRBV28|-
CASSARPGSGNTIYF
TGTGCCAGCAGTGCCAGGCCCGGCTCTGGAAACACCATATATTTT
>-|TRBJ2-3|TRBV7-3|TRBD1
CASSLTPAAGTGSTDTQYF
TGTGCCAGCAGCTTAACCCCGGCGGCGGGGACAGGGTCCACAGATACGCAGTATTTT
>-|TRBJ1-5|TRBV15|-
CATSERLTSNQPQHF
TGTGCCACCAGTGAGCGGCTTACTAGCAATCAGCCCCAGCATTTT
>-|TRBJ2-3|TRBV4-3|-
CASSQDRQAADTQYF
TGCGCCAGCAGCCAAGATAGACAGGCTGCAGATACGCAGTATTTT
>once|TRBJ1-1|TRBV30|-
CAWSVRVDAEAFF
TGTGCCTGGAGTGTACGGGTTGACGCTGAAGCTTTCTTT
>-|TRBJ2-1|TRBV15|TRBD1
CATSSSTRDRAINEQFF
TGTGCCACCAGCAGTAGCACCCGGGACAGGGCAATCAATGAGCAGTTCTTC
>-|TRBJ2-5|TRBV2|TRBD1
CASSDGTVQETQYF
TGTGCCAGCAGTGACGGGACAGTTCAAGAGACCCAGTACTTC
>-|TRBJ1-6|TRBV30|-
CAWSPLSGANSPLHF
TGTGCCTGGAGCCCCTTATCGGGAGCAAATTCACCCCTCCACTTT
>-|TRBJ2-1|TRBV2|TRBD2
CASIEGAGGYNEQFF
TGTGCCAGCATAGAGGGTGCGGGAGGGTACAATGAGCAGTTCTTC
>-|TRBJ2-7|TRBV15|TRBD2
CATSSAGLVGLAGETYEQYF
TGTGCCACCAGCAGCGCTGGCCTCGTGGGACTAGCGGGGGAGACCTACGAGCAGTACTTC
>-|TRBJ1-5|TRBV27|TRBD1
CASSPQTGRSNQPQHF
TGTGCCAGCAGTCCCCAGACAGGGCGAAGCAATCAGCCCCAGCATTTT
>-|TRBJ2-2|TRBV5-1|-
CASSTTRNTGELFF
TGCGCCAGCAGCACTACTAGAAACACCGGGGAGCTGTTTTTT
>-|TRBJ2-7|TRBV2|TRBD2
CASSYDSGGPFYEQYF
TGTGCCAGCAGTTACGATAGCGGGGGGCCCTTCTACGAGCAGTACTTC
>once|TRBJ2-3|TRBV9|TRBD2
CASSVVGRGTDTQYF
TGTGCCAGCAGCGTAGTGGGGAGGGGCACAGATACGCAGTATTTT
>-|TRBJ2-2|TRBV11-3|TRBD2
CASSSGSGGSTGELFF
TGTGCCAGCAGCTCCGGCAGCGGGGGATCTACCGGGGAGCTGTTTTTT
>-|TRBJ2-3|TRBV19|TRBD2
CASSIDRGRALVSDTQYF
TGTGCCAGTAGTATAGATCGAGGGAGGGCCCTTGTTTCAGATACGCAGTATTTT
>-|TRBJ2-1|TRBV10-2|TRBD1
CASSESKWETGAYNEQFF
TGCGCCAGCAGTGAGTCGAAGTGGGAGACAGGGGCGTACAATGAGCAGTTCTTC
>-|TRBJ2-1|TRBV7-2|TRBD2
CASSISGSSYNEQFF
TGTGCCAGCAGCATTAGCGGGAGCTCCTACAATGAGCAGTTCTTC
>once|TRBJ2-2|TRBV29-1|-
CSVGDSNYGELFF
TGCAGCGTTGGCGATTCCAACTACGGGGAGCTGTTTTTT
>-|TRBJ2-5|TRBV5-1|TRBD2
CASSLPTSGGARGETQYF
TGCGCCAGCAGCCTACCTACTAGCGGGGGGGCCCGCGGAGAGACCCAGTACTTC
>-|TRBJ1-2|TRBV28|TRBD1
CASSLGRTGRGYTF
TGTGCCAGCAGCCTAGGGAGGACAGGGAGGGGCTACACCTTC
>-|TRBJ1-2|TRBV19|-
CASSITPNYGYTF
TGTGCCAGTAGTATAACACCTAACTATGGCTACACCTTC
>-|TRBJ1-1|TRBV9|-
CASSPPGVGPTEAFF
TGTGCCAGCAGCCCTCCCGGGGTAGGTCCAACTGAAGCTTTCTTT
>-|TRBJ2-6|TRBV9|-
CASSAPPGANVLTF
TGTGCCAGCAGCGCCCCCCCAGGGGCCAACGTCCTGACTTTC
>-|TRBJ2-7|TRBV7-9|TRBD2
CASREVASGSSYEQYF
TGTGCCAGCCGAGAGGTTGCCAGCGGGAGCTCCTACGAGCAGTACTTC
>-|TRBJ2-7|TRBV7-8|TRBD2
CASSLGAGTSGGYEQYF
TGTGCCAGCAGCTTAGGCGCCGGGACTAGCGGGGGCTACGAGCAGTACTTC
>-|TRBJ1-2|TRBV25-1|-
CASSALEALSYGYTF
TGTGCCAGCAGTGCCCTTGAGGCGCTGAGTTATGGCTACACCTTC
>-|TRBJ1-5|TRBV4-1|TRBD1
CASSTGTASDQPQHF
TGCGCCAGCAGCACCGGGACAGCGTCCGATCAGCCCCAGCATTTT
>-|TRBJ2-5|TRBV9|TRBD1
CASSVGTGGLETQYF
TGTGCCAGCAGCGTCGGGACAGGGGGCCTTGAGACCCAGTACTTC
>-|TRBJ2-3|TRBV29-1|TRBD2
CSAQTSRTDTQYF
TGCAGCGCTCAGACTAGCAGAACAGATACGCAGTATTTT